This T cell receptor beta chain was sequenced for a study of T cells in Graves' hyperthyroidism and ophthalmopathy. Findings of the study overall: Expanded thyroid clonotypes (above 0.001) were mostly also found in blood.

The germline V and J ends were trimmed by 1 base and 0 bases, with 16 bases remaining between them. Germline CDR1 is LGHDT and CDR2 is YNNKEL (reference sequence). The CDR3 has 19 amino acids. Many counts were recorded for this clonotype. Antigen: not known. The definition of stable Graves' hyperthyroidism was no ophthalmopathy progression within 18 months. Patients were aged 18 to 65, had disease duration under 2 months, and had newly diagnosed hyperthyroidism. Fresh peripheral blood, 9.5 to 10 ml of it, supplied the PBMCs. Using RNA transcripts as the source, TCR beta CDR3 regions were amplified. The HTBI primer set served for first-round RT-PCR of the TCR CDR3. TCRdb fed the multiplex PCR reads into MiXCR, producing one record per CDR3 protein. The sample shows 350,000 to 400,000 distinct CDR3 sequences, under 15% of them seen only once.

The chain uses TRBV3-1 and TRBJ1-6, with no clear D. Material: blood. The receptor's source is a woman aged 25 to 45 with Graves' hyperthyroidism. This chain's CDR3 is CASSQGLGQMSSYNSPLHF. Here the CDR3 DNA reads TGTGCCAGCAGCCAAGGACTTGGCCAGATGAGCTCCTATAATTCACCCCTCCACTTT.